A single sample gave rise to the 26 T cell receptor beta chains below, sequenced in a study of blood T cell repertoires in COVID-19. Sequencing used immunoSEQ multiplex PCR; TCRdb keeps in-frame clones, though not all of them. Of fewer than 15,000 clones in the sample, under 80% were seen once. Material: peripheral blood. The source of these receptors is a woman older than 75 with acute or convalescent COVID-19.

The chain has TRBV28 and TRBJ1-2, with TRBD1 as a possible D gene (6 bases). There are 14 residues in the CDR3. The V gene's germline CDR1 is MDHEN and CDR2 SYDVKM. The V and J ends lost 6 bases and 2 bases respectively, with 13 bases between them. As DNA, the CDR3 is TGTGCCAGCAGCCGGGGGGGCCTCAACTATGGCTACACCTTC. It codes for CASSRGGLNYGYTF.

The chain carries TRBV9 and TRBJ2-3; no reliable D call. The CDR3 has 15 residues. The V gene lost 0 bases and the J gene lost 0 bases, with 8 bases spanning the gap. Germline V gene data show CDR1 as SGDLS and CDR2 as YYNGEE. CDR3 in amino acids: CASSVDSVSTDTQYF. The CDR3 nucleotides are TGTGCCAGCAGCGTAGATTCAGTCAGCACAGATACGCAGTATTTT.

V is TRBV7-2 and J is TRBJ2-6; 7 bases map to TRBD1. V dropped 5 bases and J dropped 0; count of bases not matched to a gene: 7. The CDR3 totals 17 residues. Germline CDR1 reads SGHTA; CDR2 reads FQGNSA. CDR3 amino acids: CASSPGTASSGANVLTF. For the CDR3, the DNA is TGTGCCAGCAGCCCTGGGACAGCGTCCTCTGGGGCCAACGTCCTGACTTTC.

For the CDR3, the DNA is TGCGCCAGCAACCCGAACGGGGAGGACTATGGCTACACCTTC. As protein: CASNPNGEDYGYTF. The V gene is TRBV5-1, the J gene TRBJ1-2; no definite D call. This CDR3 contains 14 residues. Per the germline V gene, CDR1 is SGHRS and CDR2 is YFSETQ. Trimming took off 6 bases at V and 3 bases at J, with 15 bases between the two ends.

The genes are TRBV6-1 and TRBJ1-3; perhaps TRBD1 as D (5 bases). The CDR3 is 14 residues long. The V gene's germline CDR1 is MNHNS and CDR2 SASEGT. V dropped 7 bases and J dropped 4 bases, with 14 bases sitting between them. The CDR3 protein is CASTPGGRGNTIYF. Written as DNA, the CDR3 is TGTGCCAGCACCCCCGGGGGAAGGGGAAACACCATATATTTT.

V is TRBV7-2 and J is TRBJ2-3, with D possibly matching TRBD2 (6 bases). V lost 1 base, J lost 2 bases, and 7 bases lay in between. Germline values: CDR1 SGHTA, CDR2 FQGNSA. The CDR3 is 14 residues long. The CDR3 coding sequence is TGTGCCAGCAGCTTAGGGACTAACACAGATACGCAGTATTTT. Its translation: CASSLGTNTDTQYF.

The V call is TRBV19, the J call TRBJ2-7, with 9 bases matching TRBD1. The CDR3 is 15 amino acids. The junction had 8 bases not matched to a gene; V was cut back by 5 bases and J by 3 bases. The germline gives CDR1 LNHDA, CDR2 SQIVND (reference sequence). The CDR3 sequence is CASSLSGTGFYEQYF. For the CDR3, the DNA is TGTGCCAGTAGTTTATCCGGGACAGGGTTCTACGAGCAGTACTTC.

This chain's CDR3 is CASSELDTQYF. The CDR3, as DNA: TGTGCCAGCAGCGAACTAGATACGCAGTATTTT. This rearrangement joins TRBV7-9 to TRBJ2-3; the D is unclear. Germline V gene lookup returns CDR1 SEHNR and CDR2 FQNEAQ (reference sequence). The CDR3 totals 11 residues. V lost 5 bases to trimming and J lost 5 bases, with 5 bases between them.

This chain joins TRBV18 and TRBJ2-2; D unclear. V lost 4 bases and J 4 bases, leaving 10 bases between the germline ends. Germline V gene sequence: CDR1 KGHSH, CDR2 LQKENI. The CDR3 is made up of 14 amino acids. In DNA form, the CDR3 reads TGTGCCAGCTCACTCACGCACACCACCGGGGAGCTGTTTTTT. Protein product: CASSLTHTTGELFF.

This clone was found once. V is TRBV18 and J is TRBJ2-2, with D possibly matching TRBD1 (5 bases). This CDR3 comprises 16 residues. Germline values: CDR1 KGHSH, CDR2 LQKENI. Trimming left V 3 bases short and J 4 bases short, with 15 bases between. The DNA for the CDR3 is TGTGCCAGCTCACCGCGGACCATAGGGGTCACCGGGGAGCTGTTTTTT. As protein: CASSPRTIGVTGELFF.

V usage is TRBV6-6 and J usage is TRBJ1-5, with a weak D call TRBD1 (6 bases). Germline V gene sequence: CDR1 MNHNY, CDR2 SVGAGI (reference sequence). Trimming removed 7 bases from V and 1 base from J, with 11 bases in between. This CDR3 contains 14 residues. The CDR3 protein is CASTTGQSNQPQHF. DNA for the CDR3: TGTGCCAGCACCACCGGACAGAGCAATCAGCCCCAGCATTTT.

This clone was seen a few times. This chain connects TRBV18 to TRBJ2-7; tentative D call: TRBD2 (5 bases). This CDR3 comprises 12 residues. The germline CDR1 and CDR2 sequences are KGHSH and LQKENI. The V gene lost 6 bases and the J gene lost 2 bases, with 8 bases spanning the gap. As DNA, the CDR3 is TGTGCCAGCTCCCCCGGGACCTACGAGCAGTACTTC. Encoded protein: CASSPGTYEQYF.

This clone was found a few times. In DNA, the CDR3 is TGTGCCAGCAGCTTGTGGGGGACAGGAGATAGCAATCAGCCCCAGCATTTT. Its translation is CASSLWGTGDSNQPQHF. The genes are TRBV7-2 and TRBJ1-5; 8 nucleotides line up with TRBD1. The junction had 7 bases not matched to a gene; V was cut back by 3 bases and J by 0 bases. Germline CDR1 and CDR2: SGHTA and FQGNSA. The CDR3 has 17 amino acids. The full variable domain, in which reference TRBV7-2 and TRBJ1-5 provide the parts outside the CDR3, is GAGVSQSPSNKVTEKGKDVELRCDPISGHTALYWYRQSLGQGLEFLIYFQGNSAPDKSGLPSDRFSAERTGGSVSTLTIQRTQQEDSAVYLCASSLWGTGDSNQPQHFGDGTRLSIL.

Worth noting for this clone: The junction differs from germline at one of its ends, possibly a read error. This CDR3 is also generated by other DNA sequences in the sample. This chain links TRBV5-4 with TRBJ2-7; the match to TRBD2 covers 8 bases. From germline, CDR1 is SGHNT and CDR2 YYREEE (reference sequence). This CDR3 is built from 14 residues. CDR3 in amino acids: CASSLELAEYEQYF. CDR3 coding DNA: TGCGCCAGCAGCTTGGAACTAGCGGAATACGAGCAGTACTTC.

The chain uses TRBV29-1 and TRBJ2-7; a possible D gene is TRBD1 (6 bases). The CDR3 sequence is 13 residues long. The V end was cut by 6 bases, the J end by 1 base, with 13 bases between. CDR1 is SQVTM, CDR2 ANQGSEA, per germline. In nucleotides, the CDR3 is TGCAGCGTCCGACCGACAGGTTCCTACGAGCAGTACTTC. Amino acid sequence: CSVRPTGSYEQYF.

This sequence joins TRBV7-2 and TRBJ1-2; no clear D. V dropped 1 base and J dropped 1 base, with 4 bases sitting between them. The CDR3 consists of 13 residues. CDR1 is SGHTA and CDR2 is FQGNSA in the germline V gene. The CDR3 spells CASSLDSNYGYTF. Written as DNA, the CDR3 is TGTGCCAGCAGCTTAGACAGTAACTATGGCTACACCTTC.

The chain recombines TRBV6-5 with TRBJ2-1; 10 nucleotides align to TRBD2. Germline assignment: CDR1 MNHEY and CDR2 SVGAGI. The V and J ends lost 5 bases and 4 bases, in that order; junction bases with no gene match: 5. This CDR3 spans 15 amino acids. CDR3 nucleotide sequence: TGTGCCAGCAGTAGGGCTAGCGGGGGATACAATGAGCAGTTCTTC. The encoded protein is CASSRASGGYNEQFF.

This chain connects TRBV18 to TRBJ2-7, with a possible D match to TRBD2 (5 bases). The CDR3 contains 13 residues. The V gene lost 3 bases and the J gene lost 7 bases, with 13 bases spanning the gap. Per germline, CDR1 KGHSH and CDR2 LQKENI. CDR3 nucleotides: TGTGCCAGCTCACCCGACGGGCGGAGGGAGCAGTACTTC. Translation gives CASSPDGRREQYF.

This clone was observed a few times. The rearrangement uses TRBV7-6 and TRBJ2-2; 10 bases match TRBD2. The length of the CDR3 is 17 residues. CDR1 is SGHVS and CDR2 is FNYEAQ in the germline V gene. Germline trimming cut 1 base from V and 1 base from J; bases unmatched to any gene: 3. CDR3 in amino acids: CASSLEASGGNTGELFF. DNA for the CDR3: TGTGCCAGCAGCTTAGAGGCTAGCGGGGGGAACACCGGGGAGCTGTTTTTT. The complete variable domain, with remaining parts taken from reference TRBV7-6 and TRBJ2-2, reads GAGVSQSPRYKVTKRGQDVALRCDPISGHVSLYWYRQALGQGPEFLTYFNYEAQQDKSGLPNDRFSAERPEGSISTLTIQRTEQRDSAMYRCASSLEASGGNTGELFFGEGSRLTVL.

The chain carries TRBV6-5 and TRBJ2-7, with 7 nucleotides matching TRBD2. Germline CDR1 and CDR2: MNHEY and SVGAGI. This CDR3 region has 14 residues. The V and J ends lost 2 bases and 2 bases, in that order; junction bases with no gene match: 3. The CDR3 sequence is CASSYGGGTYEQYF. DNA for the CDR3: TGTGCCAGCAGTTACGGCGGGGGTACCTACGAGCAGTACTTC.

In its sample, this clone was seen a few times. The V and J genes are TRBV3-1 (or the pseudogene TRBV3-2) and TRBJ2-2, with D perhaps TRBD1 (6 bases). CDR1 is LGHDT and CDR2 is YNNKEL in the germline V gene (reference sequence). Trimming shortened V by 0 bases and J by 2 bases, and 19 bases separated the two germline ends. CDR3 length: 19 amino acids. CDR3: CASSQEMYAGTTNTGELFF. The CDR3, as DNA: TGTGCCAGCAGCCAAGAAATGTACGCCGGGACAACTAACACCGGGGAGCTGTTTTTT.

The rearrangement links TRBV5-1 to TRBJ2-6, with D tentatively TRBD2 (7 bases). The germline V gene has CDR1 SGHRS and CDR2 YFSETQ. The CDR3 loop spans 17 amino acids. V was pared by 1 base and J by 0 bases, with 11 bases between. CDR3 loop: CASSLRGASSGANVLTF. The DNA for the CDR3 is TGCGCCAGCAGCTTGCGGGGGGCAAGCTCTGGGGCCAACGTCCTGACTTTC.

The chain joins TRBV5-1 to TRBJ2-3; no clear D gene. The V gene's germline CDR1 is SGHRS and CDR2 YFSETQ. CDR3 length: 14 residues. The V end lost 0 bases, the J end lost 0 bases, and 5 bases lay between the germline ends. In nucleotides, the CDR3 is TGCGCCAGCAGCTTGGTCCTTAGCACAGATACGCAGTATTTT. Translated: CASSLVLSTDTQYF.

This sequence joins TRBV4-1 and TRBJ1-4; unclear D gene. V was trimmed by 1 base and J by 0 bases, leaving 9 bases between them. The CDR3 is 16 residues long. CDR1 and CDR2 from the germline V gene are MGHRA and YSYEKL. DNA for the CDR3: TGCGCCAGCAGCCAAGTGGCTCACGCAACTAATGAAAAACTGTTTTTT. Its protein is CASSQVAHATNEKLFF.

This clone occurred a few times. This chain links TRBV19 with TRBJ2-7; no reliable D call. Trimming took off 0 bases at V and 5 bases at J, with 14 bases between the two ends. CDR1 is LNHDA, CDR2 SQIVND, per germline (reference sequence). CDR3 length: 15 residues. For the CDR3, the DNA is TGTGCCAGTAGTATAGATCATCTCGGTCCCCACGAGCAGTACTTC. Translation gives CASSIDHLGPHEQYF.

The chain couples TRBV27 to TRBJ2-2; D gene unclear. Germline-derived CDR1 and CDR2 are MNHEY and SMNVEV (reference sequence). This CDR3 spans 14 amino acids. The germline V and J ends were trimmed by 2 bases and 2 bases, with 6 bases remaining between them. The CDR3, as DNA: TGTGCCAGCAGTTTAGAAGCAAACACCGGGGAGCTGTTTTTT. Amino acid sequence: CASSLEANTGELFF.